This TCR beta chain was captured in a study of T cell repertoires in urothelial bladder cancer (dated by TCRdb to the late 2010s). Study-wide context: Clinical stages of the 12 resected lesions were three cT0, three cTa, three cT1 and three cT2 or greater. The study compared TCR repertoire clonality in bladder tumors with that in benign bladder inflammation. A total of approximately 13 patients who had bladder lesions and were undergoing transurethral resection were prospectively identified. Some eleven resected bladder lesions, made up of urothelial carcinoma (UC+) and benign (UC-) specimens, were studied. Points the paper makes about the study in general: In carcinoma specimens, one T-cell clone made up as much as 17% of infiltrating lymphocytes, versus roughly 2% in benign specimens. Median tumor infiltrating lymphocyte percentage was about 2% in carcinoma specimens and about 13% in benign specimens. Urothelial carcinoma specimens had fewer T cells than benign specimens, with medians of roughly 5,600 and 26,000.

The immunoSEQ assay was used to sequence the CDR3 region of the TCR beta chain. For the original study's pipeline: For every specimen, the T-cell fraction, clonal dominance and maximum TCR clone frequency were calculated. Imported from immuneACCESS, the table was reduced by TCRdb to in-frame sequences with V and J called. These copies leave out some clones; in studies compared against another copy, an unresolved V gene accounts for under half, and the cause of the remainder is not known. The V and J calls and clone size are taken from that table; D and trimming were inferred from the DNA. In this sample the table shows under 13,000 clones, about 63% of which occur a single time. 6% to 8% of the sample is taken by the ten largest. Reading from cysteine to phenylalanine, the CDR3 counts 12 amino acids. Only the CDR3 region is kept as DNA, spanning 36 bases read in frame from base 1. V is pared back by 5 bases and J by 8 bases, with 9 bases lying between the germline termini. The germline V gene (reference sequence) supplies CDR1 LNHNV and CDR2 YYDKDF.

Specimens classed as benign (UC-) were resected bladder lesions that contained no urothelial carcinoma. Bladder lesion specimens were collected at transurethral resection and stored at -80C. DNA was isolated from the bladder specimens obtained at transurethral resection. Notes on this clone: It lacks a known antigen. The record has no base qualities; no much larger clone is one base away.

The chain is encoded by TRBV15 joined to TRBJ1-4; the D gene assignment is ambiguous. The origin of this receptor is a human donor with a benign inflammatory bladder lesion. Sequences were obtained from tumor-infiltrating cells from bladder cancer. The DNA is TGTGCCACCAGCGGAACCTCGGAAAAACTGTTTTTT. It codes for CATSGTSEKLFF.